This TCR beta chain was recovered during a study of blood T cells in healthy people across ages. Whole-study findings and limits: Donors of long life had a larger count of naive CD4+ cells and greater diversity than aged donors. Naive and antigen-experienced cells were not separated, limiting conclusive comparison.

Worth noting for this clonotype: Its specificity is unknown.

V was pared by 2 bases and J by 4 bases, with 11 bases between. CDR3 length: 13 residues. Germline CDR1 reads GTSNPN; CDR2 reads SVGIG (reference sequence). Primers used in a second PCR of roughly 6 to 11 cycles were a sample-barcoded 5' primer and a J-beta primer mix. All cDNA molecules were each tagged by a template-switch adaptor with 12 random nucleotides. Individual samples furnished no less than 2.5 million CDR3-containing paired-end reads apiece. TCRdb re-called the 5' RACE reads with MiXCR, one entry per CDR3 protein. The sample contains about 620,000 distinct CDR3 sequences, 40% to 65% of which appear only once.

Material for sequencing was blood. The clonotype comes from a woman aged 80 or over in good health. The rearrangement joins TRBV30 to TRBJ1-1; D is ambiguous. The CDR3 region has the DNA TGTGCCTGGAGTCCCGAACTGTCCACTGAAGCTTTCTTT. This encodes CAWSPELSTEAFF.